The sequence of this T cell receptor (beta chain) was determined in a study of cytomegalovirus exposure and HLA in healthy donors. General observations from the study: Analysis was carried out at a later point, and it linked a missense DCLRE1C variant to TCR beta V- and J-gene trimming. Within a later analysis, the majority of CMV-associated TCR beta chains appeared HLA-restricted. When analyzed later, the rates of TCR association showed variation by HLA locus, with DRB1 the most and HLA-C the fewest.

Germline values: CDR1 MNHEY, CDR2 SMNVEV (reference sequence). The CDR3 has 16 amino acids. J lost 3 bases, V lost 6 bases, and 9 bases had no gene match. For this clone: Its antigen is as yet unknown.

The PCR used 60 Vbeta and 13 Jbeta primers. Sequenced by immunoSEQ multiplex PCR; TCRdb stores in-frame clones only, minus some. The sample lists 95,000 to 110,000 clones; 65% to 85% were seen once. The chain carries TRBV27 and TRBJ2-1; 9 bases agree with TRBD2. This receptor was identified in a man aged 25 to 40 in good health and CMV-seronegative. The sample comprised PBMCs. The CDR3, as DNA: TGTGCCAGCAGCTACCCCGGGACTAGCCGCTACAATGAGCAGTTCTTC. This gives the protein CASSYPGTSRYNEQFF.